Given below is one TCR beta chain in context. TCRdb reprocessed the reads with MiXCR, giving one entry per CDR3 protein. Seen here are around 740,000 distinct CDR3 sequences, 35% to 40% observed once, and the top ten hold around 2.8%. This entry is derived from a study of T cell repertoires in cytomegalovirus infection. V shed 6 bases and J 3 bases; nucleotides not matched to a gene: 4. The CDR3 is 14 amino acids. CDR1 is MNHGY, CDR2 SAAAGT, per germline. The sample comprised PBMCs. This clonotype originated in a human donor in good health (CMV status not recorded). Some clones in this sample may be carry-over from other donors' samples. The chain carries TRBV6-8 and TRBJ2-2; 7 bases fit TRBD1. The CDR3, as DNA: TGTGCCAGCAGACGACAGGGAGACACCGGGGAGCTGTTTTTT. It encodes CASRRQGDTGELFF.